The T cell receptor beta chain described here comes from a study of blood T cell repertoires in COVID-19. On the study more broadly: Sites in the United States, Italy and Spain provided acute and convalescent COVID-19 samples. Nucleic acid was either cDNA or gDNA, and it came from T cells, B-cell-depleted T cells, or PBMCs.

Study processing details: Estimates of nucleated cell counts were drawn from the amplification of reference gene primers. The protocol was immunoSEQ multiplex PCR, while the TCRdb copy is restricted to in-frame clones and leaves out a portion. The DNA gave D and trimming, while V, J and clone size come from that table. The sample lists fewer than 250,000 clones, 85% occurring once. Sequenced: peripheral blood. This receptor was obtained from a woman between 55 and 75 years old with active or convalescent COVID-19.

The CDR3 DNA is TGTGCCAGCAGCTGGAGGGACAGGGGGTACGAGCAGTACGTC. This translates into CASSWRDRGYEQYV. V is TRBV5-4 and J is TRBJ2-7; 11 nucleotides agree with TRBD1. The germline CDR1 and CDR2 sequences are SGHNT and YYREEE (reference sequence). The CDR3 contains 14 residues. V was pared by 3 bases and J by 4 bases, with 3 bases of the junction left unmatched.